The following is a TCR beta chain sequence with its context. Its cognate antigen has yet to be identified. No base quality information exists; no much larger clone differs at one position. For sequencing of the TCRbeta CDR3 region, genomic DNA was extracted from the sorted cells. The immunoSEQ Assay was used to sequence the TCRbeta CDR3 regions. TCRdb holds this immuneACCESS table with in-frame rearrangements only. Some clones are missing; in checked studies, unresolved V genes explain under half, and the rest has no known cause. A total of some 80,000 clones appear in this sample, nearly 95% of them only once. The ten largest make up about 20% of the sample. Patients with a history of autoimmune disease or receiving systemic immunosuppression were excluded from the trial. In every dose cohort, peripheral blood was drawn for TCR sequencing at baseline, cycle 4 day 1, and cycle 7 day 1. Samples came from an open-label, multicenter, first-in-human phase I dose-escalation trial of ivuxolimab. Adults with locally advanced or metastatic head and neck squamous cell, hepatocellular, melanoma or renal cell carcinoma were enrolled in the trial. Before TCR sequencing, CD4+ T cells and CD8+ T cells from peripheral blood were sorted into separate populations.

Based on the germline V gene, the CDR1 and CDR2 sequences are ENHRY and SYGVKD. From the cysteine up to the phenylalanine, the CDR3 has a length of 16 residues. Kept here is only the CDR3 DNA, which spans 48 bases and is read in frame from base 1. Trimmed from V: 0 bases; trimmed from J: 5 bases; junction bases lacking a gene match: 7. The data were taken from a study of OX40 agonist ivuxolimab in advanced cancers. Background for the entire study: The costimulatory receptor OX40 (CD134) was targeted by ivuxolimab, a fully human IgG2 agonistic monoclonal antibody. Intravenous ivuxolimab was administered to patients every 2 weeks at six dose levels: 0.01, 0.1, 0.3, 1.5, 3 and 10 mg/kg. Of the approximately 54 patients in dose escalation, 19 had hepatocellular carcinoma, around 15 had melanoma, 9 had renal cell carcinoma and 9 had head and neck cancer. A male proportion of approximately 83% and a mean age of about 60 years, ranging from 23 to 79, were recorded for the dose-escalation cohort. Patients were allowed to have had prior anti-PD-1, anti-PD-L1 or anti-CTLA-4 therapy, and approximately 40% of the dose-escalation patients had been treated with checkpoint inhibitors. Three dose-escalation patients achieved partial responses, one with hepatocellular carcinoma and two with cutaneous melanoma. Peripheral TCRbeta sequencing was intended to test whether TCR sequence diversity was altered and clonal T-cell expansion was caused by ivuxolimab. The monotherapy dose-escalation portion (N ≈ 50 patients) of the phase I ivuxolimab trial is reported in the paper. The research as a whole found: After ivuxolimab, CD8+ T cells had more expanded clones than CD4+ T cells on average. The antigen specificity of the clonally expanded peripheral T cells was not determined. Low levels of normalized T-cell clonal expansion were also shown by some nonresponding patients. Partial responders in the 0.1-3.0 mg/kg groups had among the lowest normalized peripheral clonal expansion, especially among CD8+ T cells. At doses from 0.1 to 3.0 mg/kg, clonal expansion was seen in both CD4+ and CD8+ blood T cells between baseline and week 6.

The sequencing here drew on CD4+ or CD8+ T cells sorted from blood, taken in a trial of the OX40 agonist ivuxolimab. The V gene is TRBV10-3 and the J gene is TRBJ2-1, with TRBD2 identical over 7 junction bases. The source is an adult with an advanced solid tumor such as melanoma, head and neck, liver or kidney cancer. The DNA sequence follows: TGTGCCATCAGTGAGTCCGAGGCGGGAGCCGACAATGAGCAGTTCTTC. This is translated as CAISESEAGADNEQFF.